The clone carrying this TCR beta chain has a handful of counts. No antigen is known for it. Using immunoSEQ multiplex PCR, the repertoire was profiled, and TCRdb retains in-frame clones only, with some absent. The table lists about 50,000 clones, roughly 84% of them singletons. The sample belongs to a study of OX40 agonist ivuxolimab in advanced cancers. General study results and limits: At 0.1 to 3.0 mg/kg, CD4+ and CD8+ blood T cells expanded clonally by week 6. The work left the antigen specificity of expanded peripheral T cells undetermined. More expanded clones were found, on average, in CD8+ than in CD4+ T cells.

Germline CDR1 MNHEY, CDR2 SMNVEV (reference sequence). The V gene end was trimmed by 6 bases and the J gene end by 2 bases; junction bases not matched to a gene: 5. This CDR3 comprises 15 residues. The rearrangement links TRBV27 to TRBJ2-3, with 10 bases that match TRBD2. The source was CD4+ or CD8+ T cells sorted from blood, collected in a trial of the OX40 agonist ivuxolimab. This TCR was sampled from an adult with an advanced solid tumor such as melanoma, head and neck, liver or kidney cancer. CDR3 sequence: CASRKGLALTDTQYF. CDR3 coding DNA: TGTGCCAGCAGGAAGGGACTAGCGCTCACAGATACGCAGTATTTT.